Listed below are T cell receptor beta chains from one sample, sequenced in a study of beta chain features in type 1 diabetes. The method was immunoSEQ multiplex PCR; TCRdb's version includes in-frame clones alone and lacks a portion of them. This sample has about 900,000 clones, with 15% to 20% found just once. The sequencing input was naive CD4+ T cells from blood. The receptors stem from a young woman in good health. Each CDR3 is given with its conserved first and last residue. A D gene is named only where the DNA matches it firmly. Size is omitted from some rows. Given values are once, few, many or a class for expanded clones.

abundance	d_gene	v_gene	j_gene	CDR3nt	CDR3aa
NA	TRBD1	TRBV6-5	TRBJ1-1	TGTGCCAGCAGTTACGGACCGGGACAGGAAGCTTTCTTT	CASSYGPGQEAFF
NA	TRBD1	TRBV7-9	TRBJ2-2	TGTGCCAGCAGCCGTGGGACAGAGAACACCGGGGAGCTGTTTTTT	CASSRGTENTGELFF
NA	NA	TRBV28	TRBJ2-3	TGTGCCAGCGGTACCACAGATACGCAGTATTTT	CASGTTDTQYF
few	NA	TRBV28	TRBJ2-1	TGTGCCAGCAGGAGAGTCCGAGCGAACCTGAATGAGCAGTTCTTC	CASRRVRANLNEQFF
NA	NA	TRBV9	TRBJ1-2	TGTGCCAGCAGCCCGGGACTCTTTGGCTACACCTTC	CASSPGLFGYTF
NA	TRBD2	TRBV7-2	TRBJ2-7	TGTGCCAGCAGCTTTTCGGGGGGATCCACCTACGAGCAGTACTTC	CASSFSGGSTYEQYF
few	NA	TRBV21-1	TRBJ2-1	TGTGCCAGCAGACACACAGGGGTTGTTCGCGAGCAGTTCTTC	CASRHTGVVREQFF
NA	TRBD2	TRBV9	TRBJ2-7	TGTGCCAGCAGCGTAGGTAGCGGGAGTTACCACGAGCAGTACTTC	CASSVGSGSYHEQYF
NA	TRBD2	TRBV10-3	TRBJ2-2	TGTGCCATCAGTAGGACTAGCGGGAGGACTACCGGGGAGCTGTTTTTT	CAISRTSGRTTGELFF
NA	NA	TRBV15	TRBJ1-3	TGTGCCACCAGCATGGGCAGCAACTCTGGAAACACCATATATTTT	CATSMGSNSGNTIYF
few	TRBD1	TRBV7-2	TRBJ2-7	TGTGCCAGCAGCTTACGACCTGGACAGGGGGCCTACGAGCAGTACTTC	CASSLRPGQGAYEQYF
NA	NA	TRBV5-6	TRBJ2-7	TGTGCCAGCAGCTTACCAACTATAAAATCCGAGCAGTACTTC	CASSLPTIKSEQYF
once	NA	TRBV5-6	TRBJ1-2	TGTGCCAGCAGCTTGAAGGAACTCCATGGCTACACCTTC	CASSLKELHGYTF
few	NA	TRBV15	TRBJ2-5	TGTGCCACCAGCAGGGGACGGGAAGAGACCCAGTACTTC	CATSRGREETQYF
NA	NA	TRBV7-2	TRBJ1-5	TGTGCCAGCAGCTTAAGTCATAATAGCAATCAGCCCCAGCATTTT	CASSLSHNSNQPQHF
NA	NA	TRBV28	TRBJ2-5	TGTGCCAGCAGTTTATCCCCCCTAGCGTCACAAGAGACCCAGTACTTC	CASSLSPLASQETQYF
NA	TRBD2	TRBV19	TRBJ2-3	TGTGCCAGTAGATTTGGACTAGCGGAAACAGATACGCAGTATTTT	CASRFGLAETDTQYF
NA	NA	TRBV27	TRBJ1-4	TGTGCCAGCAGTTCGGCGGGTGGTGAAAAACTGTTTTTT	CASSSAGGEKLFF
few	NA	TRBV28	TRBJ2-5	TGTGCCAGCAGTCCACCCGGGGGGACCCAGTACTTC	CASSPPGGTQYF
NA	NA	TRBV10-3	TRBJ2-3	TGTGCCATCAGAGGGGTCTCCACAGATACGCAGTATTTT	CAIRGVSTDTQYF
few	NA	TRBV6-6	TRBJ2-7	TGTGCCAGCAGTACAGAACACTACGAGCAGTACTTC	CASSTEHYEQYF